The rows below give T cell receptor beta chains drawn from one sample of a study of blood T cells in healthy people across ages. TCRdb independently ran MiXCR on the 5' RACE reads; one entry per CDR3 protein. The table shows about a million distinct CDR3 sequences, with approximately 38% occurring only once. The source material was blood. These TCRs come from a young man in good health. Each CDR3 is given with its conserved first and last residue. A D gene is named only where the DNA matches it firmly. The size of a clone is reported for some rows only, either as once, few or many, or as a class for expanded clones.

CDR3: CASSCQTNYGYTF; DNA: TGTGCCAGCAGTTGCCAAACTAACTATGGCTACACCTTC; D: -; size: few; V: TRBV6-2/TRBV6-3; J: TRBJ1-2
CDR3: CTISNRDTVQETQYF; DNA: TGTACCATCAGTAACCGGGACACCGTACAAGAGACCCAGTACTTC; D: -; size: -; V: TRBV10-3; J: TRBJ2-5
CDR3: CASSYFGHTNTGELFF; DNA: TGTGCCAGCAGTTACTTCGGACACACGAACACCGGGGAGCTATTTTTT; D: -; size: -; V: TRBV6-5; J: TRBJ2-2
CDR3: CAGATLSGGEQFF; DNA: TGTGCCGGGGCAACCCTTTCCGGGGGGGAGCAGTTCTTC; D: TRBD2; size: -; V: TRBV6-6; J: TRBJ2-1
CDR3: CASSDGTGGYEKLFF; DNA: TGTGCCAGCAGCGATGGGACAGGGGGTTACGAAAAACTGTTTTTT; D: TRBD1; size: once; V: TRBV7-9; J: TRBJ1-4
CDR3: CSVGQGLEQPQHF; DNA: TGCAGCGTTGGACAGGGATTGGAGCAGCCCCAGCATTTT; D: TRBD1; size: many; V: TRBV29-1; J: TRBJ1-5
CDR3: CSARDHRQPQHF; DNA: TGCAGTGCTAGAGATCACAGACAGCCCCAGCATTTT; D: -; size: few; V: TRBV20-1; J: TRBJ1-5
CDR3: CASSLGGGIWTTGYTF; DNA: TGTGCCAGCAGTTTAGGGGGCGGGATTTGGACGACGGGCTACACCTTC; D: -; size: few; V: TRBV27; J: TRBJ1-2
CDR3: CATSEERTGLAFF; DNA: TGTGCCACCAGTGAGGAAAGGACAGGATTAGCTTTCTTT; D: TRBD1; size: -; V: TRBV10-3; J: TRBJ1-1
CDR3: CSGGLKPNQPQHF; DNA: TGCAGTGGAGGACTAAAACCGAATCAGCCCCAGCATTTT; D: -; size: few; V: TRBV20-1; J: TRBJ1-5
CDR3: CASSLKGEQTQYF; DNA: TGTGCCAGCAGTTTAAAGGGGGAACAGACCCAGTACTTC; D: -; size: -; V: TRBV12-3/TRBV12-4; J: TRBJ2-5
CDR3: CASSPRGQGLAKNIQYF; DNA: TGTGCCAGCAGTCCGAGGGGACAGGGTCTAGCCAAAAACATTCAGTACTTC; D: TRBD1; size: few; V: TRBV27; J: TRBJ2-4
CDR3: CASSFPRVLGYEQYF; DNA: TGTGCCAGCAGTTTCCCTAGGGTTTTAGGCTACGAGCAGTACTTC; D: -; size: -; V: TRBV12-3/TRBV12-4; J: TRBJ2-7
CDR3: CASTSRARTDTQYF; DNA: TGTGCCAGCACCAGTAGGGCGAGGACAGATACGCAGTATTTT; D: -; size: once; V: TRBV12-3/TRBV12-4; J: TRBJ2-3
CDR3: CASSYSPGIGPDTQYF; DNA: TGTGCCAGCAGTTACTCTCCGGGAATTGGCCCAGATACGCAGTATTTT; D: -; size: few; V: TRBV6-5; J: TRBJ2-3
CDR3: CAISPGTSGRTDTQYF; DNA: TGTGCCATATCCCCCGGGACTAGCGGACGCACAGATACGCAGTATTTT; D: TRBD2; size: few; V: TRBV12-3/TRBV12-4; J: TRBJ2-3
CDR3: CASSQEEQMNTEAFF; DNA: TGTGCCAGCAGCCAAGAAGAACAGATGAACACTGAAGCTTTCTTT; D: -; size: -; V: TRBV4-2; J: TRBJ1-1
CDR3: CASRLQGNTDTQYF; DNA: TGTGCCAGCAGACTGCAGGGGAATACAGATACGCAGTATTTT; D: -; size: few; V: TRBV12-3/TRBV12-4; J: TRBJ2-3
CDR3: CASRWTGPNEKLFF; DNA: TGTGCCAGCAGGTGGACAGGACCGAATGAAAAACTGTTTTTT; D: TRBD1; size: few; V: TRBV2; J: TRBJ1-4
CDR3: CASSWARNYGYTF; DNA: TGTGCCAGCAGTTGGGCCAGGAACTATGGCTACACCTTC; D: -; size: few; V: TRBV6-2/TRBV6-3; J: TRBJ1-2
CDR3: CASSYPGTDEAFF; DNA: TGTGCCAGCAGTTACCCCGGGACGGATGAAGCTTTCTTT; D: -; size: -; V: TRBV6-6; J: TRBJ1-1
CDR3: CSATTGLSYGYTF; DNA: TGCAGTGCCACGACAGGCCTGAGCTATGGCTACACCTTC; D: -; size: -; V: TRBV20-1; J: TRBJ1-2
CDR3: CASSKTSGDYNEQFF; DNA: TGTGCCAGTAGTAAAACTAGCGGAGATTACAATGAGCAGTTCTTC; D: TRBD2; size: -; V: TRBV19; J: TRBJ2-1
CDR3: CASKGWTGGTDTQYF; DNA: TGTGCCAGCAAAGGCTGGACAGGGGGTACAGATACGCAGTATTTT; D: TRBD1; size: -; V: TRBV2; J: TRBJ2-3
CDR3: CASIAEGAEQFF; DNA: TGTGCCAGCATCGCGGAGGGAGCTGAGCAGTTCTTC; D: -; size: few; V: TRBV12-3/TRBV12-4; J: TRBJ2-1
CDR3: CASSSTFRRDMNTEAFF; DNA: TGTGCCAGCAGTAGCACCTTCAGGCGCGATATGAACACTGAAGCTTTCTTT; D: -; size: -; V: TRBV27; J: TRBJ1-1
CDR3: CASSGIGSSYNEQFF; DNA: TGCGCCAGCAGCGGTATCGGGAGCTCCTACAATGAGCAGTTCTTC; D: -; size: -; V: TRBV5-1; J: TRBJ2-1
CDR3: CSVGGASSYEQYF; DNA: TGCAGCGTTGGAGGGGCGAGCTCCTACGAGCAGTACTTC; D: -; size: -; V: TRBV29-1; J: TRBJ2-7
CDR3: CAGSRRVAEKLFF; DNA: TGTGCCGGCAGCCGCAGGGTGGCTGAAAAACTGTTTTTT; D: -; size: -; V: TRBV3-1; J: TRBJ1-4
CDR3: CASGSVRTAMNTEAFF; DNA: TGTGCTAGTGGTTCAGTAAGGACAGCAATGAACACTGAAGCTTTCTTT; D: -; size: -; V: TRBV12-5; J: TRBJ1-1
CDR3: CASSPRDSGYQPQHF; DNA: TGTGCCAGCAGTCCCCGGGACAGTGGCTATCAGCCCCAGCATTTT; D: TRBD1; size: few; V: TRBV6-2/TRBV6-3; J: TRBJ1-5
CDR3: CASSPLKWGTSTDTQYF; DNA: TGTGCCAGCAGCCCGTTAAAGTGGGGCACTAGCACAGATACGCAGTATTTT; D: -; size: -; V: TRBV7-9; J: TRBJ2-3
CDR3: CASRGNPATEAFF; DNA: TGTGCCAGCAGGGGGAATCCGGCCACTGAAGCTTTCTTT; D: -; size: -; V: TRBV12-3/TRBV12-4; J: TRBJ1-1
CDR3: CAGSDLRDSEAFF; DNA: TGTGCCGGCAGTGACTTACGGGACTCTGAAGCTTTCTTT; D: -; size: -; V: TRBV6-5; J: TRBJ1-1
CDR3: CASSFLYRGEGYTF; DNA: TGTGCCAGCAGCTTCTTATACAGGGGAGAGGGCTACACCTTC; D: TRBD1; size: -; V: TRBV12-3/TRBV12-4; J: TRBJ1-2
CDR3: CASGESQGQETQYF; DNA: TGTGCCAGCGGTGAATCGCAGGGACAAGAGACCCAGTACTTC; D: -; size: few; V: TRBV6-1; J: TRBJ2-5
CDR3: CSVVFRDSSYEQYF; DNA: TGCAGCGTTGTATTCCGGGACAGCTCCTACGAGCAGTACTTC; D: TRBD1; size: few; V: TRBV29-1; J: TRBJ2-7
CDR3: CASSKALLNTEAFF; DNA: TGTGCCAGCAGCAAAGCGCTGCTGAACACTGAAGCTTTCTTT; D: -; size: few; V: TRBV21-1; J: TRBJ1-1
CDR3: CASRTGLERSTEAFF; DNA: TGTGCCAGCAGAACCGGACTCGAACGGAGCACTGAAGCTTTCTTT; D: -; size: -; V: TRBV12-3/TRBV12-4; J: TRBJ1-1
CDR3: CASCSGDPSTNEKLFF; DNA: TGTGCCAGCTGTTCAGGGGACCCTTCAACTAATGAAAAACTGTTTTTT; D: -; size: -; V: TRBV27; J: TRBJ1-4
CDR3: CSARDPGLGSEKLFF; DNA: TGCAGTGCTAGAGATCCCGGGCTCGGGAGTGAAAAACTGTTTTTT; D: -; size: -; V: TRBV20-1; J: TRBJ1-4
CDR3: CASGRIQGRNEQFF; DNA: TGTGCCAGTGGGAGGATCCAGGGGAGAAATGAGCAGTTCTTC; D: -; size: -; V: TRBV7-2; J: TRBJ2-1
CDR3: CSASTDRAFF; DNA: TGCAGTGCTAGTACGGATAGAGCTTTCTTT; D: -; size: -; V: TRBV20-1; J: TRBJ1-1
CDR3: CANSSRPNTNGKLFF; DNA: TGTGCCAACAGCTCCCGCCCGAACACTAATGGAAAACTGTTTTTT; D: -; size: -; V: TRBV7-2; J: TRBJ1-4
CDR3: CASSELQANYGYTF; DNA: TGTGCCAGCAGTGAACTCCAGGCTAACTATGGCTACACCTTC; D: -; size: few; V: TRBV2; J: TRBJ1-2
CDR3: CASSWDRNEQFF; DNA: TGTGCCAGCAGCTGGGACAGGAATGAGCAGTTCTTC; D: TRBD1; size: -; V: TRBV5-6; J: TRBJ2-1
CDR3: CASRRSTGAIYTEAFF; DNA: TGTGCCAGCAGACGATCGACAGGGGCGATATACACTGAAGCTTTCTTT; D: TRBD1; size: -; V: TRBV11-2; J: TRBJ1-1
CDR3: CATSPSGGAKNIQYF; DNA: TGTGCCACCAGCCCTAGCGGGGGAGCCAAAAACATTCAGTACTTC; D: TRBD2; size: -; V: TRBV15; J: TRBJ2-4
CDR3: CASSVSSGGPAKNIQYF; DNA: TGTGCCAGCAGCGTCTCTAGCGGGGGGCCTGCCAAAAACATTCAGTACTTC; D: TRBD2; size: few; V: TRBV7-2; J: TRBJ2-4
CDR3: CASSRERQGGFEKLFF; DNA: TGTGCCAGCAGCCGCGAGAGACAGGGGGGATTTGAAAAACTGTTTTTT; D: TRBD1; size: -; V: TRBV14; J: TRBJ1-4
CDR3: CASSAQGKGFF; DNA: TGTGCCAGCAGTGCCCAGGGGAAAGGTTTCTTT; D: -; size: -; V: TRBV25-1; J: TRBJ1-1
CDR3: CASSQDLGRGGYTF; DNA: TGCGCCAGCAGCCAAGATTTAGGAAGAGGCGGCTACACCTTC; D: -; size: -; V: TRBV4-3; J: TRBJ1-2
CDR3: CASSRPLGKTQYF; DNA: TGTGCCAGCAGTCGCCCCCTCGGGAAGACCCAGTACTTC; D: -; size: -; V: TRBV6-7; J: TRBJ2-5
CDR3: CASSGGRVSGNTIYF; DNA: TGTGCCAGCAGTGGCGGCAGGGTCTCTGGAAACACCATATATTTT; D: -; size: -; V: TRBV2; J: TRBJ1-3